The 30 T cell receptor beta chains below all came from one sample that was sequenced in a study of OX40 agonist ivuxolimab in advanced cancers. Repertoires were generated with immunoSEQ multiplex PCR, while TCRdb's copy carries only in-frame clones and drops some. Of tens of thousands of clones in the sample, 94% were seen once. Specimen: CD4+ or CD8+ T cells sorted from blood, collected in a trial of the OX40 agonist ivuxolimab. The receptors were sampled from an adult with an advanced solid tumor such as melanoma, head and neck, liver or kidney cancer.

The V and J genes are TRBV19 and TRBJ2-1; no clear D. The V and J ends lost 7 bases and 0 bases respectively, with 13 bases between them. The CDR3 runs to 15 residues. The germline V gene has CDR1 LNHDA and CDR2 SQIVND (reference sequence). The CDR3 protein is CASTPDQSSYNEQFF. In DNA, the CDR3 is TGTGCCAGTACCCCAGACCAGAGCTCCTACAATGAGCAGTTCTTC.

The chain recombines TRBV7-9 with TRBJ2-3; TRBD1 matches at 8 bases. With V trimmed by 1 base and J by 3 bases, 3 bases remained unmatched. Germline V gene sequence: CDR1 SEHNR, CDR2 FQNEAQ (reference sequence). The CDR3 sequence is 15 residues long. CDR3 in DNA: TGTGCCAGCAGCTTAGGGCAGGGGGCGACAGATACGCAGTATTTT. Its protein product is CASSLGQGATDTQYF.

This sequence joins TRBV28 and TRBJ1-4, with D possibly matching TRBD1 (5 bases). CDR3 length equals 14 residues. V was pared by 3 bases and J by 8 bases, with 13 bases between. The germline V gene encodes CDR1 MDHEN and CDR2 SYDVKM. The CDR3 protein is CASSFSQGGEKLFF. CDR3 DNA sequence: TGTGCCAGCAGTTTCTCCCAGGGCGGGGAAAAACTGTTTTTT.

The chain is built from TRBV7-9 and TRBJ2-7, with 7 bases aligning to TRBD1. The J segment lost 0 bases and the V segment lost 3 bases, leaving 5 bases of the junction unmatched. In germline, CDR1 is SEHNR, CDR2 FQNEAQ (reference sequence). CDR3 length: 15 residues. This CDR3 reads CASSFKDRPSYEQYF. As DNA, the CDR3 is TGTGCCAGCAGCTTTAAGGACAGGCCCTCCTACGAGCAGTACTTC.

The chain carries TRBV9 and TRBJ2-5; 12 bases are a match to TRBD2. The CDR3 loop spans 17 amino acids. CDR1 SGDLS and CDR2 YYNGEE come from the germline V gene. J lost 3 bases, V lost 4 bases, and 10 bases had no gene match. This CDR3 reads CASSSLAGGPVKETQYF. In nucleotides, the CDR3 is TGTGCCAGCAGCAGTCTAGCGGGAGGGCCAGTAAAAGAGACCCAGTACTTC.

The CDR3 spells CASSFRGGDSPLHF. The DNA of the CDR3 is TGTGCCAGCAGTTTCCGGGGAGGGGACTCACCCCTCCACTTT. The rearrangement uses TRBV7-9 and TRBJ1-6; perhaps TRBD1 as D (5 bases). V lost 6 bases and J lost 10, with 16 bases in between. The CDR3 contains 14 residues. Per the germline V gene, CDR1 is SEHNR and CDR2 is FQNEAQ (reference sequence).

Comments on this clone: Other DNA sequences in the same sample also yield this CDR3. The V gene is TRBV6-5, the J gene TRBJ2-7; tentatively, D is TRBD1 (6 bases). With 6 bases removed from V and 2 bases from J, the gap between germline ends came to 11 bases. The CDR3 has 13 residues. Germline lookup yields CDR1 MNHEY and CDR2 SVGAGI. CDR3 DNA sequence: TGTGCCAGCAGCCCAGGACAGACCTACGAGCAGTACTTC. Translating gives CASSPGQTYEQYF.

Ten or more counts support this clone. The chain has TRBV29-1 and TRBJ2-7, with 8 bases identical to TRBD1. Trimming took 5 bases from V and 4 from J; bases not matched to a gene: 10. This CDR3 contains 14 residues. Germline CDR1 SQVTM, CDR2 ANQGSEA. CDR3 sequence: CSVQWTGTIYEQYF. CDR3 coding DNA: TGCAGCGTTCAATGGACAGGGACGATTTACGAGCAGTACTTC.

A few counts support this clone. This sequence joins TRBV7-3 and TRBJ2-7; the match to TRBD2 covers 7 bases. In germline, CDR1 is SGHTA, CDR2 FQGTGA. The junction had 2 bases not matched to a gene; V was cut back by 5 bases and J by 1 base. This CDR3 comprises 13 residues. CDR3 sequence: CASSPGRSYEQYF. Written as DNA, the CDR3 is TGTGCCAGCAGCCCCGGGAGGTCCTACGAGCAGTACTTC.

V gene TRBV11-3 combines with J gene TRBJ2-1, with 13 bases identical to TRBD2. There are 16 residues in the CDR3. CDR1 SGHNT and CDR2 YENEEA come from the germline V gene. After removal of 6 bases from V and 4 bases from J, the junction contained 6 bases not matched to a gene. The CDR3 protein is CASRGLAGVGYNEQFF. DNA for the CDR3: TGTGCCAGCAGAGGACTAGCGGGGGTTGGGTACAATGAGCAGTTCTTC.

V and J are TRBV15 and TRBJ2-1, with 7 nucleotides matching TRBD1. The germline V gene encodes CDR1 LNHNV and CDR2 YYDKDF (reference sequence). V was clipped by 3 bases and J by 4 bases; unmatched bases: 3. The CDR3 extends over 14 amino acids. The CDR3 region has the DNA TGTGCCACCAGCAGGCCGGGACAGTACAATGAGCAGTTCTTC. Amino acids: CATSRPGQYNEQFF.

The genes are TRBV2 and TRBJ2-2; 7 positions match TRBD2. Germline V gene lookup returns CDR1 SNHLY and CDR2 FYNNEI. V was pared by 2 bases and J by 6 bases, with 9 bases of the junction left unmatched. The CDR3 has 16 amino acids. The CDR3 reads CASSERAGAWSGELFF. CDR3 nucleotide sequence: TGTGCCAGCAGTGAAAGGGCGGGAGCCTGGTCCGGGGAGCTGTTTTTT.

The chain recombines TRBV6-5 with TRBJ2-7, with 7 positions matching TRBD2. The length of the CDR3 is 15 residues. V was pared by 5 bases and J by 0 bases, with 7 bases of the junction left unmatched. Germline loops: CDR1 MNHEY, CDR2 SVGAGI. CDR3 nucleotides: TGTGCCAGCAGTCGCAGCGGGACTCGCTCCTACGAGCAGTACTTC. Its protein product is CASSRSGTRSYEQYF.

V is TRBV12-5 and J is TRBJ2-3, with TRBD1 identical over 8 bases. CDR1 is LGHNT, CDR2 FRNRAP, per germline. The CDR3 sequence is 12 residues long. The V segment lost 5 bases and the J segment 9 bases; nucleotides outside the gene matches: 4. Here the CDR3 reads CASGPTGGTQYF. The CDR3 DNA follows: TGTGCTAGTGGTCCTACAGGGGGAACGCAGTATTTT. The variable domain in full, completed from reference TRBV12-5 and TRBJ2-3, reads DARVTQTPRHKVTEMGQEVTMRCQPILGHNTVFWYRQTMMQGLELLAYFRNRAPLDDSGMPKDRFSAEMPDATLATLKIQPSEPRDSAVYFCASGPTGGTQYFGPGTRLTVL.

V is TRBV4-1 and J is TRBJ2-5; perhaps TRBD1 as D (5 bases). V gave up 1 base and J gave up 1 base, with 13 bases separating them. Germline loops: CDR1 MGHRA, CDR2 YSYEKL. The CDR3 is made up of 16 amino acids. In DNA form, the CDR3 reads TGCGCCAGCAGCCAAGCTCAGGACACCCTCCAAGAGACCCAGTACTTC. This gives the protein CASSQAQDTLQETQYF.

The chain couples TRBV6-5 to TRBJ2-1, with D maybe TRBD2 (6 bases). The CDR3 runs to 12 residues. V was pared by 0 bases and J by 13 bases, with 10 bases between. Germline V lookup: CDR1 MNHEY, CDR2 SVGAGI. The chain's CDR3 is CASSYSRLDQFF. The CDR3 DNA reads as TGTGCCAGCAGTTACTCGAGACTAGACCAGTTCTTC.

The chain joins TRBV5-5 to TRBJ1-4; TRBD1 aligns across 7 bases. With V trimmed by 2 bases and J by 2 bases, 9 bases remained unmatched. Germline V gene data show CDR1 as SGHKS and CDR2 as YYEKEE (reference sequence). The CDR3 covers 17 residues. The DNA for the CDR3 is TGTGCCAGCAGCTTACTCTCGACAGGGATCACTAATGAAAAACTGTTTTTT. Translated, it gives CASSLLSTGITNEKLFF.

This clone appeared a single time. The CDR3 here is CASSFGRGSYNEQFF. For the CDR3, the DNA is TGTGCCAGCAGCTTCGGCAGGGGATCCTACAATGAGCAGTTCTTC. The rearrangement links TRBV7-2 to TRBJ2-1, with D perhaps matching TRBD1 (6 bases). The CDR3 length is 15 residues. Germline values: CDR1 SGHTA, CDR2 FQGNSA. The V and J ends lost 3 bases and 1 base respectively, with 10 bases between them.

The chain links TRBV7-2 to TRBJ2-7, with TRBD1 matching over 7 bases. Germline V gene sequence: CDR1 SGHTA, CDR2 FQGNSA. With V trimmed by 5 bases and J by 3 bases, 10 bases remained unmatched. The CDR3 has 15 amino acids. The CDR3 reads CASSPPTGPYYEQYF. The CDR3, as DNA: TGTGCCAGCAGCCCGCCGACAGGGCCTTACTACGAGCAGTACTTC.

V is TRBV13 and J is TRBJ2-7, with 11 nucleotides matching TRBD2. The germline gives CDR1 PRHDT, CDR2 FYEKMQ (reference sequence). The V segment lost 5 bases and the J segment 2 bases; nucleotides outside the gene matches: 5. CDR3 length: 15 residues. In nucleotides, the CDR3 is TGTGCCAGCAGCCCCCCGGGACTAGCGGCCTACGAGCAGTACTTC. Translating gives CASSPPGLAAYEQYF.

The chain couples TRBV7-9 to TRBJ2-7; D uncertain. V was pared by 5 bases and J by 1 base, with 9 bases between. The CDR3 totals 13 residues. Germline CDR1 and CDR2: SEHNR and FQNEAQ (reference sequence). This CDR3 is CASSPGPSYEQYF. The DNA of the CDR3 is TGTGCCAGCAGCCCCGGGCCTTCCTACGAGCAGTACTTC.

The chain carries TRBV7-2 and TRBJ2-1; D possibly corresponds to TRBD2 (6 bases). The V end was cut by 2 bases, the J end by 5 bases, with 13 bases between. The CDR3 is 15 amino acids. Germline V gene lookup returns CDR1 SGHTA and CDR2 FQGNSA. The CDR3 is CASSLYGSGDNEQFF. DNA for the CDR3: TGTGCCAGCAGCTTATACGGGAGTGGCGACAATGAGCAGTTCTTC.

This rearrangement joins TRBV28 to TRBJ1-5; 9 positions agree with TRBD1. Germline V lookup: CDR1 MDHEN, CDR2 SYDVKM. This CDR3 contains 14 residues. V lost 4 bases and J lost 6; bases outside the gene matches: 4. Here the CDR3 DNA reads TGTGCCAGCAGTTGGGACAGGGCCCTTCAGCCCCAGCATTTT. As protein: CASSWDRALQPQHF.

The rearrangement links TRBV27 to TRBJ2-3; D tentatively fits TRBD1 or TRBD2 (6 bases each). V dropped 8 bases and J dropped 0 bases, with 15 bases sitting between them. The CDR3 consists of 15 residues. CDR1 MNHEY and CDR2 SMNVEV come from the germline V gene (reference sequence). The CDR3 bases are TGTGCCAGCTGTCCAAACGGGGGCAGCACAGATACGCAGTATTTT. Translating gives CASCPNGGSTDTQYF.

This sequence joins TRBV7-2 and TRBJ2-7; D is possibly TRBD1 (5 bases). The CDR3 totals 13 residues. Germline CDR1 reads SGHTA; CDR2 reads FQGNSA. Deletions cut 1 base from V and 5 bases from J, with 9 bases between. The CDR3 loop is CASSLVPGNEQYF. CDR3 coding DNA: TGTGCCAGCAGCTTAGTCCCAGGGAACGAGCAGTACTTC. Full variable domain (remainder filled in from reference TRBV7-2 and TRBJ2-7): GAGVSQSPSNKVTEKGKDVELRCDPISGHTALYWYRQSLGQGLEFLIYFQGNSAPDKSGLPSDRFSAERTGGSVSTLTIQRTQQEDSAVYLCASSLVPGNEQYFGPGTRLTVT.

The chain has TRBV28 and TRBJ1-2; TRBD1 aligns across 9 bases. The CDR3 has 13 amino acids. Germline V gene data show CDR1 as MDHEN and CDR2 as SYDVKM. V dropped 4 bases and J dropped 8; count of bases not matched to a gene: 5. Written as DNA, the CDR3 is TGTGCCAGCAGTTCCGGGACAGGGCTGGGCTACACCTTC. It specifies CASSSGTGLGYTF.

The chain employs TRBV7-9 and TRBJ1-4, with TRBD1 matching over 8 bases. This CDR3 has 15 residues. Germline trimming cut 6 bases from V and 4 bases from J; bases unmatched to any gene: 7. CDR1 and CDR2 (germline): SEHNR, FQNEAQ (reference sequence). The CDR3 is CASRQQGDDNEKLFF. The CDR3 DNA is TGTGCCAGCAGGCAACAGGGGGATGATAATGAAAAACTGTTTTTT.

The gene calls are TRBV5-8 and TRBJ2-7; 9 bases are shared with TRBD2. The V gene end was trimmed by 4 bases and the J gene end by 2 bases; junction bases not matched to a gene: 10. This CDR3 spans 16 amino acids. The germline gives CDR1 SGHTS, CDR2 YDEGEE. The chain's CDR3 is CASSPWSSGATYEQYF. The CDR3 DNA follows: TGTGCCAGCAGCCCTTGGTCTAGCGGGGCCACCTACGAGCAGTACTTC.

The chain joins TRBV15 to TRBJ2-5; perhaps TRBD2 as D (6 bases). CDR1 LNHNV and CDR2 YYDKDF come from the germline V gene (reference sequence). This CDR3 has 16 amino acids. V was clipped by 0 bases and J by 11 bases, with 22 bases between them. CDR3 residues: CATSRDRGRKSGEQYF. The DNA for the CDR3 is TGTGCCACCAGCAGAGATCGGGGCAGAAAGTCGGGGGAGCAGTACTTC.

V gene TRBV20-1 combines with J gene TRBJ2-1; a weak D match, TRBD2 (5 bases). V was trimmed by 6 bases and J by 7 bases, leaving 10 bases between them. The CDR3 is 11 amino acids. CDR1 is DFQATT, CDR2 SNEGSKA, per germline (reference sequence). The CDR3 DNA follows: TGCAGTGCGAAGCGGTCTAATGAGCAGTTCTTC. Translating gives CSAKRSNEQFF.